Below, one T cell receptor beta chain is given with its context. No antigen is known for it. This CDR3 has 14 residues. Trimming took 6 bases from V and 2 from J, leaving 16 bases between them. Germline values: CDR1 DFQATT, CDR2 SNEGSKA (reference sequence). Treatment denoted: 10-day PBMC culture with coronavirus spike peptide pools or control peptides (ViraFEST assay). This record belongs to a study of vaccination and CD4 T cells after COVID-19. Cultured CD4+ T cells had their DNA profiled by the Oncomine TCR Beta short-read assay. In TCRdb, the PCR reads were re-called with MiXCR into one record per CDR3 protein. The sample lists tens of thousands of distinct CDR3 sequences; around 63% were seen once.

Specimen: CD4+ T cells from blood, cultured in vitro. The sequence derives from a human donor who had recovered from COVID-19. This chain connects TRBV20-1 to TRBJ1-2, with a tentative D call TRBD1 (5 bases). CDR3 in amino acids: CSAKPGTSNYGYTF. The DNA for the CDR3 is TGCAGTGCGAAACCCGGGACGTCGAACTATGGCTACACCTTC.